This TCR beta chain was captured in a study of PD-1 blockade in classical Hodgkin lymphoma. This table comes from immunoSEQ multiplex PCR, and its TCRdb copy is limited to in-frame clones, with some not included. Among some 100,000 clones listed, roughly 92% were seen once. Each patient relapsed following autologous stem cell transplantation, and prior brentuximab vedotin exposure differed. V was clipped by 0 bases and J by 4 bases, with 10 bases between them. CDR1 and CDR2 from the germline V gene are SNHLY and FYNNEI. The CDR3 runs to 14 residues. The V gene is TRBV2, the J gene TRBJ2-7; TRBD2 is a possible D gene (5 bases). This specimen consisted of peripheral blood mononuclear cells (PBMCs), obtained at baseline. The TCR comes from a human donor with classical Hodgkin lymphoma. Written as DNA, the CDR3 is TGTGCCAGCAGTGAAGCGCGGAGAGGGTACGAGCAGTACTTC. It encodes CASSEARRGYEQYF.